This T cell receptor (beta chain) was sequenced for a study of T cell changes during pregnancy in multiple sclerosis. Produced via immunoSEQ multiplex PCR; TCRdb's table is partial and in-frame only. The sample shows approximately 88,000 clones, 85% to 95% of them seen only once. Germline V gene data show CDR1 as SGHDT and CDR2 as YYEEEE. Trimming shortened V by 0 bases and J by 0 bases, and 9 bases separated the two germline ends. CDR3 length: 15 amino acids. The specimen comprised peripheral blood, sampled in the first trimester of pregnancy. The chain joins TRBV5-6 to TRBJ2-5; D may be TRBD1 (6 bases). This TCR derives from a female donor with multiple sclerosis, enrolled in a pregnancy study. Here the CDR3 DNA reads TGTGCCAGCAGCTTGGGACAGGAGTACCAAGAGACCCAGTACTTC. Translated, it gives CASSLGQEYQETQYF.